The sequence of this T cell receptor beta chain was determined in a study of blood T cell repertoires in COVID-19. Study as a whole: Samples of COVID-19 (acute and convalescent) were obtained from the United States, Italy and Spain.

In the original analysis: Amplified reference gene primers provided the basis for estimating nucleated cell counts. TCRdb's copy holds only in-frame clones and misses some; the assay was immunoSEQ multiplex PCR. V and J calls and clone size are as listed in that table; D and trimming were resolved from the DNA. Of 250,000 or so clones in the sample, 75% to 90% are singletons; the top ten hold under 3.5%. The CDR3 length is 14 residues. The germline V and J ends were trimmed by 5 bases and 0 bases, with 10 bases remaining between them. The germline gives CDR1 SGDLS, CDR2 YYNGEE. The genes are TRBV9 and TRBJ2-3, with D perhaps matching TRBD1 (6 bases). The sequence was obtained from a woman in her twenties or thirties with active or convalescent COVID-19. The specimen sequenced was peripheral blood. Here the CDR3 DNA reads TGTGCCAGCAGTCGGACAGCGAGCACAGATACGCAGTATTTT. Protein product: CASSRTASTDTQYF. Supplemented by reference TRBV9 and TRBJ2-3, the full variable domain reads DSGVTQTPKHLITATGQRVTLRCSPRSGDLSVYWYQQSLDQGLQFLIQYYNGEERAKGNILERFSAQQFPDLHSELNLSSLELGDSALYFCASSRTASTDTQYFGPGTRLTVL.